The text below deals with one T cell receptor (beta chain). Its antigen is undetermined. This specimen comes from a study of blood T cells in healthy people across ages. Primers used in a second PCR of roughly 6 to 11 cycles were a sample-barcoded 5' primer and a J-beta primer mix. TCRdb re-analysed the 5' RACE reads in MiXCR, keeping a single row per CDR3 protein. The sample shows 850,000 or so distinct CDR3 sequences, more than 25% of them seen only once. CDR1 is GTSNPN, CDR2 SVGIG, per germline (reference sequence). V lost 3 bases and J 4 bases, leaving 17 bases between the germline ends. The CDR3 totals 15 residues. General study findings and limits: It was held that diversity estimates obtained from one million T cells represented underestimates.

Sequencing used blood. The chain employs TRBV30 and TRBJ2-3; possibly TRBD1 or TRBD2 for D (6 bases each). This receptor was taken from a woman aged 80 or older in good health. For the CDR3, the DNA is TGTGCCTGGAGCGGGGGCGGCGGAGGTGCAGATACGCAGTATTTT. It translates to CAWSGGGGGADTQYF.